This T cell receptor (beta chain) was recorded in a study of T cells in Graves' hyperthyroidism and ophthalmopathy. Broader study findings: Classification by a 13 V-J model distinguished ophthalmopathy from stable hyperthyroidism. Blood also contained most expanded thyroid clonotypes above 0.001.

The germline V and J ends were trimmed by 3 bases and 5 bases, with 13 bases remaining between them. Germline V gene lookup returns CDR1 KGHDR and CDR2 SFDVKD. CDR3 size: 14 residues. Using approximately 10 ml of fresh peripheral blood, PBMCs were prepared. This clonotype was seen a few times. Its matching antigen is unknown. RNA transcripts were the template for amplifying TCR beta CDR3 regions. First-round RT-PCR with HTBI primers amplified the TCR CDR3 region. One entry per CDR3 protein results from TCRdb running MiXCR on the multiplex PCR reads. The data hold 600,000 to 700,000 distinct CDR3 sequences, with approximately 14% observed a single time.

The receptor comes from a woman in her forties with Graves' ophthalmopathy. The chain employs TRBV24-1 and TRBJ2-7, with D possibly being TRBD2 (5 bases). Sequencing used blood. Written as DNA, the CDR3 is TGTGCCACCAGTGATGGGGTCGGGAATCACGAGCAGTACTTC. It yields the protein CATSDGVGNHEQYF.